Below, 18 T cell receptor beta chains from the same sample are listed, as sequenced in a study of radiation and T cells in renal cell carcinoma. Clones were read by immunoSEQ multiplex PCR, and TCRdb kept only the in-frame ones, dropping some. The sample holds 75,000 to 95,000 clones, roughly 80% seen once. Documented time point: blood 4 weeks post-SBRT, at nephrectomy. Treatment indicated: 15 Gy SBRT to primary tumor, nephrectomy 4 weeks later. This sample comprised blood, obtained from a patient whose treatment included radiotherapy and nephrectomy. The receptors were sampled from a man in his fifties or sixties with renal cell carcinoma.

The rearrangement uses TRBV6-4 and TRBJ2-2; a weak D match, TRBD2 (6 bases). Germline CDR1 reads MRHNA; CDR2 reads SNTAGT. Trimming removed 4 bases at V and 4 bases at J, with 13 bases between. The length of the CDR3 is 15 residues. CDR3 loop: CASSVVSGSTGELFF. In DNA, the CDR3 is TGTGCCAGCAGTGTGGTTAGCGGATCCACCGGGGAGCTGTTTTTT.

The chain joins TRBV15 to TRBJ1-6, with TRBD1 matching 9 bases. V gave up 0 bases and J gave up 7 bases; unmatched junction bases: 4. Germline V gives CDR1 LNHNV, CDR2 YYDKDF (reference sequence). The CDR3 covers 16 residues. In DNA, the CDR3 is TGTGCCACCAGCAGAGAACCGGGACAGGGAAATTCACCCCTCCACTTT. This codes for CATSREPGQGNSPLHF.

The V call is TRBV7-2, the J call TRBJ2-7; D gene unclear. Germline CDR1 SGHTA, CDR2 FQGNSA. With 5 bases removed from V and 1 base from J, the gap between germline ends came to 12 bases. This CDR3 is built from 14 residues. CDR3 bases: TGTGCCAGCAGCCAAAGTCGGATGTCCTACGAGCAGTACTTC. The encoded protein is CASSQSRMSYEQYF.

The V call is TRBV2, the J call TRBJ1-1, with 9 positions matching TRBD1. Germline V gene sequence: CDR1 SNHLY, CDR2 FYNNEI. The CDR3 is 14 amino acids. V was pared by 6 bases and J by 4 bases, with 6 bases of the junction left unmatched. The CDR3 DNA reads TGTGCCAGCAGCCCCTGGGACAGGGCCACTGAAGCTTTCTTT. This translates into CASSPWDRATEAFF.

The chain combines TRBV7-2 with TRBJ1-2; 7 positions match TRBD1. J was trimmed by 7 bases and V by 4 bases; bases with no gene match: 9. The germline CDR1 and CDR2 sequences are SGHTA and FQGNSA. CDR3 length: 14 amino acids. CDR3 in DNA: TGTGCCAGCAGCTCGCCCGGGACAGATAGTGGCTACACCTTC. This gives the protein CASSSPGTDSGYTF.

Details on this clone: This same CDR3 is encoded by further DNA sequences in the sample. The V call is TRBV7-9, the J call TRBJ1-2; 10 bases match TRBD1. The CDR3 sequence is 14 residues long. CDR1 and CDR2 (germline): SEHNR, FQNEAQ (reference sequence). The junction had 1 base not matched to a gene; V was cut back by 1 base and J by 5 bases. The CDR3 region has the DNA TGTGCCAGCAGCTTAGGGACAGGGGGGTATGGCTACACCTTC. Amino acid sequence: CASSLGTGGYGYTF.

DNA for the CDR3: TGTGCCAGCTCACCACCTTCCGGGTACGAGCAGTACTTC. Its protein product is CASSPPSGYEQYF. V gene TRBV18 combines with J gene TRBJ2-7; no reliable D call. Germline V CDR1 and CDR2: KGHSH, LQKENI. V lost 0 bases and J 4 bases, leaving 7 bases between the germline ends. The CDR3 extends over 13 amino acids.

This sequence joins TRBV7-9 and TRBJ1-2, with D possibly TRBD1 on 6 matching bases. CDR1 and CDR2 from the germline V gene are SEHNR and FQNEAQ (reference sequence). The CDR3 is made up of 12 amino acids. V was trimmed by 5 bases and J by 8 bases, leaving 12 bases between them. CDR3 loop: CASSRTGYGYTF. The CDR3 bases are TGTGCCAGCAGCCGCACAGGGTACGGCTACACCTTC.

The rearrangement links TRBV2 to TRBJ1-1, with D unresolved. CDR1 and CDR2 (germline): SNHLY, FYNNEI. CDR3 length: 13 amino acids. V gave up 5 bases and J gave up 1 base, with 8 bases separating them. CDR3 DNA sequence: TGTGCCAGCAGTCGGGCGGAGAACACTGAAGCTTTCTTT. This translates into CASSRAENTEAFF.

CDR3 in DNA: TGTGCCAGCAGCTTGGGAAGCTCTGGAAACACCATATATTTT. Amino acids: CASSLGSSGNTIYF. The V and J genes are TRBV5-8 and TRBJ1-3; no firm D call. CDR3 size: 14 residues. Germline CDR1 is SGHTS and CDR2 is YDEGEE. V lost 0 bases, J lost 0 bases, and 4 bases lay in between.

The DNA of the CDR3 is TGCGCCAGCAGCACCAAGGCAGGGGAAGACAAAAACATTCAGTACTTC. Amino acid sequence: CASSTKAGEDKNIQYF. This chain connects TRBV5-1 to TRBJ2-4; TRBD1 might be the D (6 bases). From germline, CDR1 is SGHRS and CDR2 YFSETQ. The CDR3 totals 16 residues. The ends were cut back, 4 bases at V and 3 bases at J, with 17 bases in the middle.

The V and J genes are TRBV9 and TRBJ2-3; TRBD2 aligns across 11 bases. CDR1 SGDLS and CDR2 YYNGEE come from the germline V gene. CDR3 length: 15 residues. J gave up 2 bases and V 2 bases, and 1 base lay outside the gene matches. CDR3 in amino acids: CASSVSGGATDTQYF. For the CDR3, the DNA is TGTGCCAGCAGCGTTAGCGGGGGGGCCACAGATACGCAGTATTTT.

The CDR3 region has the DNA TGTGCCAGCTCACCGTCGTCCACCGCCGTTGAAAAACTGTTTTTT. This sequence encodes CASSPSSTAVEKLFF. This chain uses TRBV18 with TRBJ1-4; D remains ambiguous. The ends were cut back, 3 bases at V and 7 bases at J, with 15 bases in the middle. Germline CDR1 KGHSH, CDR2 LQKENI. The CDR3 is 15 residues long.

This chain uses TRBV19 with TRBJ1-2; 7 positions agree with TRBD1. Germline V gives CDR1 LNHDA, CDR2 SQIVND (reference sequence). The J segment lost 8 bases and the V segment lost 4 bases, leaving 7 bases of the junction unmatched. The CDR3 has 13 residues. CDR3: CASSRQGIDGYTF. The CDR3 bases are TGTGCCAGTAGTAGACAGGGCATTGACGGCTACACCTTC.

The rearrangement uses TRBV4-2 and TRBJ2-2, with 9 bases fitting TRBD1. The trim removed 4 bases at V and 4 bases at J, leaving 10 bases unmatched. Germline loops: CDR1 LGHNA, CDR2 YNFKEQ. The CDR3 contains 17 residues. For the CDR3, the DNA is TGTGCCAGCAGCCCCTTGGGGACAGGGTATACCACCGGGGAGCTGTTTTTT. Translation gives CASSPLGTGYTTGELFF.

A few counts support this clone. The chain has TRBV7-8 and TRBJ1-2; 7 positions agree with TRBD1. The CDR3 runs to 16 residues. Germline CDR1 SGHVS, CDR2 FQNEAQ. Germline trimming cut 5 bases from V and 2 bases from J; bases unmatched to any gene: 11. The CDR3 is CASSIDRANLNYGYTF. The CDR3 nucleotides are TGTGCCAGCAGCATCGACAGGGCAAATCTAAACTATGGCTACACCTTC.

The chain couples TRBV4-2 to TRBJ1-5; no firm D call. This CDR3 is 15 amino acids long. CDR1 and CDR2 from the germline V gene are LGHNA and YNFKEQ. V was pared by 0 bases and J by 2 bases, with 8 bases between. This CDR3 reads CASSQERVGNQPQHF. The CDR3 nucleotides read TGTGCCAGCAGCCAAGAGAGGGTAGGCAATCAGCCCCAGCATTTT.

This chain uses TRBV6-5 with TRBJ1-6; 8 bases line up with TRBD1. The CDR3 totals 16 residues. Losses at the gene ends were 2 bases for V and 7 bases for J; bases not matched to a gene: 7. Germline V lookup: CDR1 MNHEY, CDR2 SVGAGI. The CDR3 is CASSYGNRGENSPLHF. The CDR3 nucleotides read TGTGCCAGCAGTTACGGGAACAGGGGGGAAAATTCACCCCTCCACTTT.